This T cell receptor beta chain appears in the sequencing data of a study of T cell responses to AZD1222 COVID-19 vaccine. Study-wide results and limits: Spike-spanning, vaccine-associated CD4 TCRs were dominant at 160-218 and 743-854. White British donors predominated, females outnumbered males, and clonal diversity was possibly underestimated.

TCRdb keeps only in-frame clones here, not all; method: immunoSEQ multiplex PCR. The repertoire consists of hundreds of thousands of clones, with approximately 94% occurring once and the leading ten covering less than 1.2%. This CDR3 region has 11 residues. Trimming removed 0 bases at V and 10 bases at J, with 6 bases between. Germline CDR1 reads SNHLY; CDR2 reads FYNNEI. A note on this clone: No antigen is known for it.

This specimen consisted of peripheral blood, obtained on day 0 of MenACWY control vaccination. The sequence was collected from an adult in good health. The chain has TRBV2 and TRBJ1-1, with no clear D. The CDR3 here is CASSEASAAFF. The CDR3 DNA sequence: TGTGCCAGCAGTGAAGCGTCGGCAGCTTTCTTT.